The T cell receptor beta chain described here comes from a study of response to subunit inactivated influenza vaccine. Study-wide points: T cells newly recruited by each seasonal influenza vaccination are few, the authors suggested.

TCRdb analysed the RT-PCR reads with MiXCR anew, one entry per CDR3 protein. The sample yields more than 250,000 distinct CDR3 sequences, about a fifth seen once. This clonotype was seen only a few times. Antigen specificity is unknown. Germline V CDR1 and CDR2: SEHNR, FQNEAQ (reference sequence). This CDR3 has 16 amino acids. V gave up 1 base and J gave up 4 bases, with 11 bases separating them. The gene calls are TRBV7-9 and TRBJ2-6; tentatively, D is TRBD1 (5 bases). The receptor comes from a man in his fifties or sixties who received an inactivated influenza vaccine. Sequencing used PBMCs from blood, obtained less than 22 months after vaccination. The CDR3 DNA sequence: TGTGCCAGCAGCTTAGATCTGGGGCGGGGGGCCAACGTCCTGACTTTC. As protein: CASSLDLGRGANVLTF.